The 28 T cell receptor beta chains reported below all come from one sample, sequenced in a study of vaccination effects on CD4 cells after COVID-19. This table comes from immunoSEQ multiplex PCR, and its TCRdb copy is limited to in-frame clones, with some not included. Of almost 70,000 clones in the sample, around 70% were seen once. These TCRs are of unknown antigen specificity. Peptide-pool stimulation followed by sequencing identified expanded antigen-specific CD4+ clonotypes in the ViraFEST assay. Culturing for ten to eleven days preceded CD4+ T cell isolation. Each participant was administered two doses of either the BNT162b2 or the mRNA-1273 vaccine. The sequenced sample was CD4+ T cells from PBMCs cultured with HCoV-229E spike peptides, obtained after COVID-19 vaccination. The receptor set was obtained from a human donor who received a COVID-19 vaccine.

The chain joins TRBV10-1 to TRBJ1-5; no reliable D call. Germline V gives CDR1 WNHNN, CDR2 SYGVQD (reference sequence). Trimming pared 6 bases from V and 2 bases from J, leaving 8 bases between. The CDR3 is made up of 13 amino acids. CDR3 nucleotides: TGCGCCAGCAGCGGGAGTGGCAATCAGCCCCAGCATTTT. Translating it yields CASSGSGNQPQHF.

The chain couples TRBV29-1 to TRBJ2-5, with 7 nucleotides matching TRBD1. CDR1 and CDR2 (germline): SQVTM, ANQGSEA. The CDR3 totals 13 residues. Unmatched junction bases numbered 8, after V lost 7 bases and J lost 3 bases. The CDR3 loop reads CSGLQGIEETQYF. CDR3 nucleotide sequence: TGCAGCGGTCTACAGGGGATTGAAGAGACCCAGTACTTC.

The J gene is TRBJ1-1, the V gene TRBV25-1; tentatively, D is TRBD1 (6 bases). The germline V gene encodes CDR1 MGHDK and CDR2 SYGVNS. The CDR3 covers 14 residues. With 6 bases removed from V and 1 base from J, the gap between germline ends came to 12 bases. This CDR3 is CASRGAYPNTEAFF. The CDR3 nucleotides read TGTGCCAGCAGGGGGGCCTACCCGAACACTGAAGCTTTCTTT.

V usage is TRBV7-2 and J usage is TRBJ2-3; 9 bases fit TRBD2. Trimming removed 5 bases from V and 5 bases from J; junction bases left unmatched: 11. The germline V gene has CDR1 SGHTA and CDR2 FQGNSA. This CDR3 is 16 amino acids long. CDR3 sequence: CASSPGGLAGIDTQYF. CDR3 coding DNA: TGTGCCAGCAGCCCGGGGGGGCTAGCGGGGATAGATACGCAGTATTTT.

This sequence joins TRBV6-5 and TRBJ2-1, with a tentative D call TRBD2 (6 bases). Germline values: CDR1 MNHEY, CDR2 SVGAGI. The CDR3 length is 14 residues. V lost 9 bases, J lost 0 bases, and 12 bases lay in between. As DNA, the CDR3 is TGTGCCAGTCATAGCGGCCGCTCCTACAATGAGCAGTTCTTC. Translating gives CASHSGRSYNEQFF.

The V gene is TRBV9, the J gene TRBJ2-1; tentative D call: TRBD2 (7 bases). With 3 bases removed from V and 4 bases from J, the gap between germline ends came to 17 bases. Germline CDR1 reads SGDLS; CDR2 reads YYNGEE. This CDR3 is built from 16 residues. The CDR3 region is CASSATGAGAYNEQFF. CDR3 DNA sequence: TGTGCCAGCAGCGCGACGGGGGCGGGGGCTTACAATGAGCAGTTCTTC.

The rearrangement uses TRBV6-5 and TRBJ2-7, with a weak D call TRBD1 (5 bases). Trimming took off 4 bases at V and 2 bases at J, with 9 bases between the two ends. The CDR3 loop spans 13 amino acids. Germline V CDR1 and CDR2: MNHEY, SVGAGI. The CDR3 sequence is CASSLGQTYEQYV. The CDR3, as DNA: TGTGCCAGCAGTTTGGGGCAGACCTACGAGCAGTACGTC.

The J gene is TRBJ2-2, the V gene TRBV18, with 8 bases identical to TRBD2. This CDR3 is built from 17 residues. V gave up 2 bases and J gave up 1 base; unmatched junction bases: 6. In germline, CDR1 is KGHSH, CDR2 LQKENI. The CDR3 loop is CASSPYRSGGNTGELFF. The CDR3 DNA reads as TGTGCCAGCTCACCATACAGGAGCGGGGGGAACACCGGGGAGCTGTTTTTT.

The V gene is TRBV6-5, the J gene TRBJ1-4, with a weak D call TRBD1 (6 bases). The CDR3 covers 15 residues. V was cut by 3 bases and J by 3 bases, with 11 bases left in between. The V gene's germline CDR1 is MNHEY and CDR2 SVGAGI. The CDR3 DNA is TGTGCCAGCAGTTATCATCACAGGGCTAATGAAAAACTGTTTTTT. Its translation: CASSYHHRANEKLFF.

The V call is TRBV10-2, the J call TRBJ1-4; perhaps TRBD1 as D (5 bases). Trimming removed 6 bases at V and 5 bases at J, with 19 bases between. The germline gives CDR1 WSHSY, CDR2 SAAADI. The CDR3 sequence is 16 residues long. The CDR3 DNA is TGCGCCAGCAGGCCTCGACCGGGACCGGGGAATGAAAAACTGTTTTTT. Translating gives CASRPRPGPGNEKLFF.

V usage is TRBV7-7 and J usage is TRBJ2-3; D may match TRBD1 or TRBD2 (5 bases each). CDR3 size: 15 residues. With 0 bases removed from V and 0 bases from J, the gap between germline ends came to 7 bases. The germline V gene encodes CDR1 SSHAT and CDR2 FNYEAQ (reference sequence). CDR3 nucleotide sequence: TGTGCCAGCAGCTTAGCCGGGGCCAGCACAGATACGCAGTATTTT. This codes for CASSLAGASTDTQYF.

The chain uses TRBV4-1 and TRBJ2-2; D gene unclear. Germline V CDR1 and CDR2: MGHRA, YSYEKL. Trimming cost V 0 bases and J 5 bases, with 10 bases left between them. The CDR3 consists of 15 residues. CDR3: CASSQEAGVTGELFF. The DNA of the CDR3 is TGCGCCAGCAGCCAAGAGGCAGGAGTTACCGGGGAGCTGTTTTTT.

This chain joins TRBV6-5 and TRBJ1-6, with D possibly being TRBD1 (5 bases). V was cut by 5 bases and J by 8 bases, with 19 bases left in between. The V gene's germline CDR1 is MNHEY and CDR2 SVGAGI. The CDR3 has 16 residues. In DNA, the CDR3 is TGTGCCAGCAGTCACTGGGGGAGCCAGGTTTATTCACCCCTCCACTTT. This sequence encodes CASSHWGSQVYSPLHF.

The chain has TRBV5-1 and TRBJ2-1, with TRBD1 matching over 11 bases. The CDR3 covers 15 residues. Germline trimming cut 4 bases from V and 9 bases from J; bases unmatched to any gene: 9. Germline loops: CDR1 SGHRS, CDR2 YFSETQ. The CDR3 is CASSGGTGGYGEQFF. As DNA, the CDR3 is TGCGCCAGCAGCGGCGGGACAGGGGGGTACGGTGAGCAGTTCTTC.

The rearrangement uses TRBV12-3 or TRBV12-4 and TRBJ2-7; D is uncertain. This CDR3 is built from 11 residues. Deletions cut 7 bases from V and 6 bases from J, with 10 bases between. The CDR3 nucleotides are TGTGCCAGCACCCAGTTCGGCGAGCAGTACGTC. Its translation is CASTQFGEQYV.

The chain uses TRBV6-2 or TRBV6-3 and TRBJ1-5, with D unresolved. Trimming cost V 0 bases and J 7 bases, with 10 bases left between them. Germline CDR1 is MNHEY and CDR2 is SVGEGT. This CDR3 is built from 14 residues. CDR3 in amino acids: CASSYSNLAQPQHF. DNA of the CDR3: TGTGCCAGCAGTTACTCGAACCTGGCCCAGCCCCAGCATTTT.

This sequence joins TRBV19 and TRBJ1-1, with D tentatively TRBD1 (6 bases). The CDR3 is made up of 16 amino acids. Germline lookup yields CDR1 LNHDA and CDR2 SQIVND (reference sequence). Trimming removed 5 bases at V and 6 bases at J, with 22 bases between. CDR3 DNA: TGTGCCAGTAGTCCCCTAGGGGGGCACGGTTCGGCTGAAGCTTTCTTT. Residues: CASSPLGGHGSAEAFF.

J is TRBJ1-1 and V is TRBV3-1 (or the pseudogene TRBV3-2); no clear D gene. Germline CDR1 and CDR2: LGHDT and YNNKEL (reference sequence). This CDR3 is built from 14 residues. Trimming pared 1 base from V and 4 bases from J, leaving 10 bases between. CDR3: CASSQAAGSTEAFF. The DNA of the CDR3 is TGTGCCAGCAGCCAAGCCGCGGGTAGCACTGAAGCTTTCTTT.

The V call is TRBV6-5, the J call TRBJ1-3, with D possibly being TRBD1 (5 bases). V lost 8 bases, J lost 1 base, and 12 bases lay in between. In germline, CDR1 is MNHEY, CDR2 SVGAGI. This CDR3 spans 14 amino acids. The CDR3 DNA sequence: TGTGCCAGCCGGGAGGGGCTATCTGGAAACACCATATATTTT. Translation gives CASREGLSGNTIYF.

The gene calls are TRBV2 and TRBJ1-5; 7 nucleotides agree with TRBD1. The trim removed 7 bases at V and 9 bases at J, leaving 9 bases unmatched. CDR3 length: 13 amino acids. Germline CDR1 SNHLY, CDR2 FYNNEI. In DNA form, the CDR3 reads TGTGCCAGCAAACGACAGGGTCCATGGCCCCAGCATTTT. Translated, it gives CASKRQGPWPQHF.

This rearrangement joins TRBV7-3 to TRBJ2-7; TRBD2 matches at 11 bases. This CDR3 region has 16 residues. With V trimmed by 2 bases and J by 1 base, 4 bases remained unmatched. Per germline, CDR1 SGHTA and CDR2 FQGTGA. CDR3 protein: CASSLLSSGGSYEQYV. The DNA of the CDR3 is TGTGCCAGCAGCTTATTATCTAGCGGGGGGTCCTACGAGCAGTACGTC.

The chain links TRBV3-1 (or the pseudogene TRBV3-2) to TRBJ2-5; a weak D match, TRBD1 (5 bases). The germline V gene encodes CDR1 LGHDT and CDR2 YNNKEL (reference sequence). Trimming left V 2 bases short and J 2 bases short, with 15 bases between. The CDR3 extends over 16 amino acids. Here the CDR3 reads CASSQRGSAFQETQYF. The CDR3 DNA is TGTGCCAGCAGCCAAAGGGGCTCCGCATTTCAAGAGACCCAGTACTTC.

The chain uses TRBV4-1 and TRBJ1-1; D is possibly TRBD1 (6 bases). The CDR3 totals 15 residues. The germline gives CDR1 MGHRA, CDR2 YSYEKL. Trimming removed 4 bases at V and 2 bases at J, with 14 bases between. CDR3 region: CASSLMTGTNTEAFF. As DNA, the CDR3 is TGCGCCAGCAGCCTGATGACGGGGACAAACACTGAAGCTTTCTTT.

V gene TRBV3-1 (or the pseudogene TRBV3-2) combines with J gene TRBJ2-7; D call uncertain. Germline V gives CDR1 LGHDT, CDR2 YNNKEL (reference sequence). With 1 base removed from V and 5 bases from J, the gap between germline ends came to 9 bases. This CDR3 is 13 amino acids long. The CDR3 reads CASSQGPLNEQYV. CDR3 DNA: TGTGCCAGCAGCCAAGGTCCATTGAACGAGCAGTACGTC.

This clone was detected a few times. The CDR3 DNA reads TGTGCCACCGGGAGTTATCCTAATGAAAAACTGTTTTTT. The encoded protein is CATGSYPNEKLFF. V usage is TRBV15 and J usage is TRBJ1-4; no definite D call. Germline CDR1 is LNHNV and CDR2 is YYDKDF (reference sequence). V dropped 8 bases and J dropped 3 bases, with 10 bases sitting between them. The CDR3 sequence is 13 residues long.

This chain uses TRBV15 with TRBJ2-2; no clear D gene. The CDR3 covers 12 residues. Germline CDR1 LNHNV, CDR2 YYDKDF (reference sequence). Trimming left V 9 bases short and J 6 bases short, with 11 bases between. CDR3 nucleotide sequence: TGTGCCACTCGCACCAGTCCCGGGGAGCTGTTTTTT. It encodes CATRTSPGELFF.

A remark on this clone: In the same sample, other DNA sequences code for this CDR3. The rearrangement links TRBV6-6 to TRBJ1-5, with TRBD1 matching 7 bases. Germline V gene sequence: CDR1 MNHNY, CDR2 SVGAGI (reference sequence). The ends lost 6 bases at V and 4 bases at J; junction bases unmatched: 3. The CDR3 runs 13 residues. CDR3 loop: CASSRQGNQPQHF. In nucleotides, the CDR3 is TGTGCCAGCAGCCGACAGGGAAATCAGCCCCAGCATTTT.

The V and J genes are TRBV5-1 and TRBJ2-1; a possible D gene is TRBD1 (6 bases). Trimming cost V 0 bases and J 5 bases, with 9 bases left between them. The germline gives CDR1 SGHRS, CDR2 YFSETQ. This CDR3 spans 14 amino acids. The CDR3 loop reads CASSLATGNNEQFF. The CDR3 DNA reads as TGCGCCAGCAGCTTGGCCACAGGGAACAATGAGCAGTTCTTC.